This entry lists 21 T cell receptor beta chains sequenced from one sample in a study of blood T cell repertoires in COVID-19. The protocol was immunoSEQ multiplex PCR, while the TCRdb copy is restricted to in-frame clones and leaves out a portion. The top ten clones hold 30% to 45% of a sample with some 120,000 clones, approximately 81% of them seen once. Sequenced sample: peripheral blood. These receptors were taken from a man in his forties with active or convalescent COVID-19.

The chain recombines TRBV29-1 with TRBJ1-3, with TRBD1 matching 10 bases. With 7 bases clipped from V and 3 bases from J, the junction kept 6 bases outside the gene matches. Germline V CDR1 and CDR2: SQVTM, ANQGSEA. CDR3 length equals 14 residues. The CDR3 DNA is TGCAGCGCGACAGGGGGCGAGAGTGGAAACACCATATATTTT. It encodes CSATGGESGNTIYF.

The chain links TRBV28 to TRBJ1-1; D unresolved. Deletions cut 4 bases from V and 10 bases from J, with 19 bases between. There are 14 residues in the CDR3. Germline CDR1 and CDR2: MDHEN and SYDVKM. The CDR3 nucleotides read TGTGCCAGCAGTTCAGCCGGAGACTTCCATCGAGCTTTCTTT. This encodes CASSSAGDFHRAFF.

The V and J genes are TRBV5-4 and TRBJ2-7; D gene uncertain. The CDR3 runs to 16 residues. Germline loops: CDR1 SGHNT, CDR2 YYREEE (reference sequence). The V end was cut by 3 bases, the J end by 0 bases, with 16 bases between. The CDR3 DNA reads TGTGCCAGCAGCTCGGAGTCTGGGTTCCTCTCCTACGAGCAGTACTTC. Its translation: CASSSESGFLSYEQYF.

V and J are TRBV11-2 and TRBJ1-2, with D perhaps matching TRBD1 (5 bases). From germline, CDR1 is SGHAT and CDR2 FQNNGV. The CDR3 totals 15 residues. V gave up 0 bases and J gave up 4 bases, with 12 bases separating them. The DNA of the CDR3 is TGTGCCAGCAGCTTAGACGGGGGGATAGGCTATGGCTACACCTTC. Encoded protein: CASSLDGGIGYGYTF. The entire variable domain, with the rest obtained from reference TRBV11-2 and TRBJ1-2, is as follows: EAGVAQSPRYKIIEKRQSVAFWCNPISGHATLYWYQQILGQGPKLLIQFQNNGVVDDSQLPKDRFSAERLKGVDSTLKIQPAKLEDSAVYLCASSLDGGIGYGYTFGSGTRLTVV.

This chain links TRBV25-1 with TRBJ1-1; no clear D gene. Germline values: CDR1 MGHDK, CDR2 SYGVNS. The CDR3 consists of 14 residues. V was clipped by 11 bases and J by 0 bases, with 16 bases between them. The CDR3 DNA sequence: TGTGCCGCCCGGGGAGAGGCCATGAACACTGAAGCTTTCTTT. Translation: CAARGEAMNTEAFF.

A remark on this clone: This could be a read error, since a much larger clone is one nucleotide away. The V call is TRBV28, the J call TRBJ1-1; no definite D call. Germline lookup yields CDR1 MDHEN and CDR2 SYDVKM. CDR3 length equals 14 residues. V was cut by 2 bases and J by 3 bases, with 10 bases left in between. CDR3 sequence (DNA): TGTGCCAGCAGTTTAACGGGGAGGGACACTGAAGCTTTCTTT. Its translation: CASSLTGRDTEAFF.

There are a few counts of this clone. The genes are TRBV19 and TRBJ2-2; D is possibly TRBD1 (6 bases). The V and J ends lost 7 bases and 6 bases respectively, with 21 bases between them. The CDR3 spans 16 residues. CDR1 and CDR2 (germline): LNHDA, SQIVND (reference sequence). CDR3 in amino acids: CASTSKTRKGAGELFF. CDR3 nucleotides: TGTGCCAGTACCTCTAAAACAAGGAAGGGGGCCGGGGAGCTGTTTTTT. The full variable domain, completed using reference TRBV19 and TRBJ2-2, is DGGITQSPKYLFRKEGQNVTLSCEQNLNHDAMYWYRQDPGQGLRLIYYSQIVNDFQKGDIAEGYSVSREKKESFPLTVTSAQKNPTAFYLCASTSKTRKGAGELFFGEGSRLTVL.

This CDR3 is CASSLGDSILYSNQPQHF. The CDR3 DNA sequence: TGTGCCAGCAGCTTAGGGGACAGCATTTTGTATAGCAATCAGCCCCAGCATTTT. The chain uses TRBV7-9 and TRBJ1-5; 7 bases are shared with TRBD1. This CDR3 region has 18 residues. V lost 1 base, J lost 0 bases, and 9 bases stayed unmatched. Germline lookup yields CDR1 SEHNR and CDR2 FQNEAQ (reference sequence). Full variable domain (remainder filled in from reference TRBV7-9 and TRBJ1-5): DTGVSQNPRHKITKRGQNVTFRCDPISEHNRLYWYRQTLGQGPEFLTYFQNEAQLEKSRLLSDRFSAERPKGSFSTLEIQRTEQGDSAMYLCASSLGDSILYSNQPQHFGDGTRLSIL.

This chain links TRBV6-2 or TRBV6-3 with TRBJ1-2, with TRBD1 matching over 8 bases. This CDR3 is 16 amino acids long. V lost 5 bases to trimming and J lost 4 bases; unmatched junction nucleotides: 12. The V gene's germline CDR1 is MNHEY and CDR2 SVGEGT. The CDR3 loop reads CASSPSLQGEVYGYTF. The CDR3 DNA follows: TGTGCCAGCAGTCCGAGCCTACAGGGGGAAGTCTATGGCTACACCTTC.

The chain recombines TRBV28 with TRBJ2-5, with D maybe TRBD2 (6 bases). CDR3 length: 15 residues. The V end was cut by 3 bases, the J end by 3 bases, with 14 bases between. Germline V gives CDR1 MDHEN, CDR2 SYDVKM. CDR3 coding DNA: TGTGCCAGCAGTTTCGGTTCCGGGGGTGAAGAGACCCAGTACTTC. This gives the protein CASSFGSGGEETQYF.

This clone has a handful of counts. The chain combines TRBV5-4 with TRBJ2-5, with TRBD1 matching over 9 bases. Per the germline V gene, CDR1 is SGHNT and CDR2 is YYREEE (reference sequence). The trim removed 4 bases at V and 5 bases at J, leaving 9 bases unmatched. The CDR3 is 15 residues long. The CDR3 DNA follows: TGTGCCAGCAGCCCCGACAGGGGGGAAGGCGAGACCCAGTACTTC. Translating it yields CASSPDRGEGETQYF.

The chain links TRBV9 to TRBJ2-2; no clear D gene. The CDR3 totals 14 residues. The germline CDR1 and CDR2 sequences are SGDLS and YYNGEE. V lost 0 bases to trimming and J lost 7 bases, with 10 bases between them. The CDR3 nucleotides read TGTGCCAGCAGCGTAGCCTCCGGTATCGGGGAGCTGTTTTTT. Protein product: CASSVASGIGELFF.

This chain uses TRBV6-2 or TRBV6-3 with TRBJ2-1; 12 bases line up with TRBD2. The length of the CDR3 is 18 residues. Per the germline V gene, CDR1 is MNHEY and CDR2 is SVGEGT. The ends lost 2 bases at V and 0 bases at J; junction bases unmatched: 5. The CDR3 nucleotides read TGTGCCAGCAGTTACCCCACTAGCGGGGGGAACTCCTACAATGAGCAGTTCTTC. Translating gives CASSYPTSGGNSYNEQFF.

J is TRBJ2-7 and V is TRBV5-4, with 8 bases fitting TRBD1. The CDR3 consists of 13 residues. V shed 2 bases, J shed 6 bases, and the junction held 4 bases outside the gene matches. Germline V gene data show CDR1 as SGHNT and CDR2 as YYREEE (reference sequence). The CDR3 protein is CASSFTGGVEQYF. As DNA, the CDR3 is TGTGCCAGCAGCTTTACAGGGGGTGTCGAGCAGTACTTC.

The V gene is TRBV24-1, the J gene TRBJ2-6; perhaps TRBD1 as D (6 bases). CDR1 and CDR2 (germline): KGHDR, SFDVKD. V was shortened by 5 bases and J by 2 bases, with 12 bases between the two germline ends. This CDR3 is built from 16 residues. The CDR3 loop is CATSGTGFPGANVLTF. DNA for the CDR3: TGTGCCACCAGTGGAACAGGGTTCCCTGGGGCCAACGTCCTGACTTTC.

The chain couples TRBV18 to TRBJ2-5, with D unclear. The CDR3 covers 13 residues. The V gene lost 1 base and the J gene lost 5 bases, with 8 bases spanning the gap. Germline V gene lookup returns CDR1 KGHSH and CDR2 LQKENI. The CDR3 DNA reads TGTGCCAGCTCACCACGGGTGGAGGAGACCCAGTACTTC. As protein: CASSPRVEETQYF.

CDR3 sequence: CASSLTGSINQPQHF. DNA of the CDR3: TGTGCCAGCAGTCTTACCGGGTCCATCAATCAGCCCCAGCATTTT. The chain has TRBV6-2 or TRBV6-3 and TRBJ1-5; D call uncertain. Deletions cut 5 bases from V and 3 bases from J, with 14 bases between. This CDR3 comprises 15 residues. From germline, CDR1 is MNHEY and CDR2 SVGEGT.

This rearrangement joins TRBV5-1 to TRBJ2-7; 8 bases are a match to TRBD2. The CDR3 is 16 residues long. The V gene end was trimmed by 0 bases and the J gene end by 2 bases; junction bases not matched to a gene: 7. The germline gives CDR1 SGHRS, CDR2 YFSETQ. The CDR3 reads CASSLGPPGLAYEQYF. The CDR3 DNA follows: TGCGCCAGCAGCTTGGGGCCCCCGGGACTAGCCTACGAGCAGTACTTC.

V and J are TRBV12-5 and TRBJ2-7; 7 positions agree with TRBD1. Germline trimming cut 3 bases from V and 6 bases from J; bases unmatched to any gene: 14. CDR3 length: 16 amino acids. Germline CDR1 reads LGHNT; CDR2 reads FRNRAP. CDR3 region: CASGFYPRQGSGEQYF. DNA for the CDR3: TGTGCTAGTGGTTTCTACCCCCGACAGGGTTCGGGCGAGCAGTACTTC.

The rearrangement uses TRBV6-4 and TRBJ2-2, with a weak D call TRBD2 (6 bases). Germline CDR1 reads MRHNA; CDR2 reads SNTAGT. Trimming took 0 bases from V and 5 from J, leaving 19 bases between them. The CDR3 contains 18 residues. The CDR3 protein is CASSDSDRGGVGTGELFF. As DNA, the CDR3 is TGTGCCAGCAGTGACTCAGACAGAGGAGGGGTAGGGACCGGGGAGCTGTTTTTT.

The rearrangement uses TRBV4-1 and TRBJ1-1, with a weak D call TRBD1 (5 bases). This CDR3 region has 15 residues. The germline CDR1 and CDR2 sequences are MGHRA and YSYEKL. The V end was cut by 2 bases, the J end by 5 bases, with 15 bases between. The CDR3 DNA reads TGCGCCAGCAGCCAACCGCACGGGGGGAGGACTGAAGCTTTCTTT. Translating it yields CASSQPHGGRTEAFF.